These 5 T cell receptor beta chains came from one sample sequenced in a study of Ad26.COV2.S vaccination and SARS-CoV-2 variants. The assay was immunoSEQ multiplex PCR, and TCRdb's table has in-frame clones only and misses some. The table lists roughly 400,000 clones, roughly 90% of them singletons. Treatment meaning: around 19 received Ad26.COV2.S at low or high dose, single or two shots; about five received placebo; per-sample allocation not given. Vaccine and placebo recipients were sampled on day 63 after the first injection. The source was peripheral blood, collected in a trial of Ad26.COV2.S vaccine versus placebo. The receptor source for this set is a person between 18 and 59 years old who received the Ad26.COV2.S COVID-19 vaccine or a placebo.

The rearrangement links TRBV12-3 or TRBV12-4 to TRBJ2-1; 8 bases agree with TRBD1. The CDR3 covers 13 residues. Trimming took 4 bases from V and 9 from J; bases not matched to a gene: 5. In nucleotides, the CDR3 is TGTGCCAGCAGTTATGGACAGGGCACTGAGCAGTTCTTC. Residues: CASSYGQGTEQFF.

The V gene is TRBV4-1, the J gene TRBJ2-1; TRBD1 matches at 8 bases. CDR1 and CDR2 from the germline V gene are MGHRA and YSYEKL. V was clipped by 5 bases and J by 5 bases; unmatched bases: 14. CDR3 length: 17 residues. Here the CDR3 DNA reads TGCGCCAGCAGCAACTACCCCAGGGGGCCTAAAAACAATGAGCAGTTCTTC. It specifies CASSNYPRGPKNNEQFF.

J is TRBJ2-2 and V is TRBV19; D possibly uses TRBD1 or TRBD2 (5 bases each). CDR3 size: 15 residues. V was trimmed by 5 bases and J by 5 bases, leaving 15 bases between them. Germline V lookup: CDR1 LNHDA, CDR2 SQIVND (reference sequence). The CDR3 is CASSPWDEGTGELFF. CDR3 bases: TGTGCCAGTAGTCCCTGGGACGAGGGGACCGGGGAGCTGTTTTTT.

The chain uses TRBV4-3 and TRBJ2-1; the D is unclear. The CDR3 runs to 17 residues. Per germline, CDR1 LGHNA and CDR2 YSLEER. Trimming removed 0 bases at V and 0 bases at J, with 12 bases between. The DNA for the CDR3 is TGCGCCAGCAGCCAAGATTGGTCCGACCCCTCCTACAATGAGCAGTTCTTC. Residues: CASSQDWSDPSYNEQFF.

The rearrangement links TRBV28 to TRBJ2-7, with 7 bases identical to TRBD1. This CDR3 spans 12 amino acids. J lost 1 base, V lost 8 bases, and 2 bases had no gene match. Per germline, CDR1 MDHEN and CDR2 SYDVKM. CDR3 nucleotide sequence: TGTGCCAGCGGGGACAGTTCCTACGAGCAGTACTTC. It specifies CASGDSSYEQYF. The full variable domain, in which reference TRBV28 and TRBJ2-7 provide the parts outside the CDR3, is DVKVTQSSRYLVKRTGEKVFLECVQDMDHENMFWYRQDPGLGLRLIYFSYDVKMKEKGDIPEGYSVSREKKERFSLILESASTNQTSMYLCASGDSSYEQYFGPGTRLTVT.